A single sample gave rise to the 26 T cell receptor beta chains below, sequenced in a study of cytomegalovirus exposure and HLA in healthy donors. Vbeta (60) and Jbeta (13) primers were used in the PCR. Sequencing used immunoSEQ multiplex PCR; TCRdb keeps in-frame clones, though not all of them. The sample shows over 150,000 clones, 70% to 85% of them seen only once. Sequenced input: PBMCs. These TCRs come from a woman aged 60-70 years in good health and CMV-seropositive.

This chain's CDR3 is CAWSGDSSGNTIYF. The CDR3 nucleotides are TGTGCCTGGAGCGGGGACAGCTCTGGAAACACCATATATTTT. The rearrangement uses TRBV30 and TRBJ1-3; 7 bases fit TRBD1. The V segment lost 3 bases and the J segment 0 bases; nucleotides outside the gene matches: 2. CDR3 length: 14 residues. Germline CDR1 is GTSNPN and CDR2 is SVGIG (reference sequence).

The chain recombines TRBV5-1 with TRBJ2-1; D may be TRBD2 (6 bases). Trimming cost V 0 bases and J 6 bases, with 16 bases left between them. The CDR3 spans 16 residues. Looked up from germline, CDR1 is SGHRS and CDR2 is YFSETQ. The CDR3 region is CASSLGRGILVNEQFF. The DNA of the CDR3 is TGCGCCAGCAGCTTGGGTCGCGGGATACTTGTCAATGAGCAGTTCTTC. The whole variable domain, filled in from reference TRBV5-1 and TRBJ2-1, reads KAGVTQTPRYLIKTRGQQVTLSCSPISGHRSVSWYQQTPGQGLQFLFEYFSETQRNKGNFPGRFSGRQFSNSRSEMNVSTLELGDSALYLCASSLGRGILVNEQFFGPGTRLTVL.

The chain carries TRBV9 and TRBJ2-5; 12 nucleotides match TRBD2. After removal of 1 base from V and 2 bases from J, the junction contained 3 bases not matched to a gene. Per germline, CDR1 SGDLS and CDR2 YYNGEE. The CDR3 is made up of 16 amino acids. The CDR3 loop reads CASSVFGTSGQETQYF. For the CDR3, the DNA is TGTGCCAGCAGCGTATTCGGGACTAGCGGGCAAGAGACCCAGTACTTC.

The chain joins TRBV5-6 to TRBJ1-2; D not resolved. The CDR3 sequence is 13 residues long. V lost 0 bases and J 10 bases, leaving 13 bases between the germline ends. Germline CDR1 reads SGHDT; CDR2 reads YYEEEE. The CDR3 is CASSLGNGEYYTF. As DNA, the CDR3 is TGTGCCAGCAGCTTGGGCAATGGAGAATACTACACCTTC.

The V and J genes are TRBV19 and TRBJ2-2; D uncertain. CDR3 length equals 16 residues. V was clipped by 2 bases and J by 0 bases, with 10 bases between them. The germline gives CDR1 LNHDA, CDR2 SQIVND (reference sequence). Here the CDR3 DNA reads TGTGCCAGTAGTATACCGCGGTCCGCGAACACCGGGGAGCTGTTTTTT. As protein: CASSIPRSANTGELFF. Full variable domain (outside the CDR3, taken from reference TRBV19 and TRBJ2-2): DGGITQSPKYLFRKEGQNVTLSCEQNLNHDAMYWYRQDPGQGLRLIYYSQIVNDFQKGDIAEGYSVSREKKESFPLTVTSAQKNPTAFYLCASSIPRSANTGELFFGEGSRLTVL.

The J gene is TRBJ2-1, the V gene TRBV5-1; D not resolved. V dropped 0 bases and J dropped 7 bases, with 5 bases sitting between them. This CDR3 comprises 12 residues. Germline V gene sequence: CDR1 SGHRS, CDR2 YFSETQ. CDR3 sequence (DNA): TGCGCCAGCAGCTTGGCCAGGAATGAGCAGTTCTTC. The encoded protein is CASSLARNEQFF. The whole variable domain, remainder taken from reference TRBV5-1 and TRBJ2-1, is KAGVTQTPRYLIKTRGQQVTLSCSPISGHRSVSWYQQTPGQGLQFLFEYFSETQRNKGNFPGRFSGRQFSNSRSEMNVSTLELGDSALYLCASSLARNEQFFGPGTRLTVL.

This rearrangement joins TRBV29-1 to TRBJ2-5; D might be TRBD2 (6 bases). The CDR3 is 11 residues long. CDR1 and CDR2 from the germline V gene are SQVTM and ANQGSEA. CDR3: CGASGDETQYF. As DNA, the CDR3 is TGCGGAGCATCGGGGGATGAGACCCAGTACTTC.

The chain links TRBV29-1 to TRBJ1-1; 8 nucleotides align to TRBD1. The CDR3 is 14 amino acids. The V gene's germline CDR1 is SQVTM and CDR2 ANQGSEA. V was clipped by 4 bases and J by 4 bases; unmatched bases: 8. As DNA, the CDR3 is TGCAGCGTTGGGGGGAGACAGGGGATCACTGAAGCTTTCTTT. It encodes CSVGGRQGITEAFF. Full variable domain (rest looked up from reference TRBV29-1 and TRBJ1-1): SAVISQKPSRDICQRGTSLTIQCQVDSQVTMMFWYRQQPGQSLTLIATANQGSEATYESGFVIDKFPISRPNLTFSTLTVSNMSPEDSSIYLCSVGGRQGITEAFFGQGTRLTVV.

The chain recombines TRBV5-6 with TRBJ2-1; TRBD2 might be the D (6 bases). V lost 2 bases and J 9 bases, leaving 12 bases between the germline ends. The CDR3 is made up of 13 amino acids. CDR1 is SGHDT, CDR2 YYEEEE, per germline. Written as DNA, the CDR3 is TGTGCCAGCAGCTTTGTGGGGGGTCTTGAGCAGTTCTTC. This sequence encodes CASSFVGGLEQFF.

The chain links TRBV28 to TRBJ2-5; D is uncertain. V lost 2 bases to trimming and J lost 5 bases, with 12 bases between them. The CDR3 has 14 residues. Germline CDR1 is MDHEN and CDR2 is SYDVKM. The CDR3 region has the DNA TGTGCCAGCAGTTTAGACCGGAGAAGGGAGACCCAGTACTTC. Its translation: CASSLDRRRETQYF.

The rearrangement links TRBV5-4 to TRBJ1-4; perhaps TRBD1 as D (6 bases). The CDR3 runs 16 residues. Germline assignment: CDR1 SGHNT and CDR2 YYREEE (reference sequence). V was shortened by 3 bases and J by 6 bases, with 18 bases between the two germline ends. The CDR3 DNA follows: TGTGCCAGCAGCTCGGGAACCGGGACATATTATGAAAAACTGTTTTTT. Its protein is CASSSGTGTYYEKLFF.

The chain links TRBV28 to TRBJ2-7; 7 nucleotides match TRBD2. Germline CDR1 MDHEN, CDR2 SYDVKM. The V gene end was trimmed by 7 bases and the J gene end by 3 bases; junction bases not matched to a gene: 6. The CDR3 runs 13 residues. This chain's CDR3 is CASNLAEHYEQYF. In DNA form, the CDR3 reads TGTGCCAGCAATCTAGCGGAGCACTACGAGCAGTACTTC. The full variable domain, in which reference TRBV28 and TRBJ2-7 provide the parts outside the CDR3, is DVKVTQSSRYLVKRTGEKVFLECVQDMDHENMFWYRQDPGLGLRLIYFSYDVKMKEKGDIPEGYSVSREKKERFSLILESASTNQTSMYLCASNLAEHYEQYFGPGTRLTVT.

The V gene is TRBV9, the J gene TRBJ2-5, with 9 bases that match TRBD2. TRBJ2-7 matches the DNA end more closely, so the J call is doubtful. The germline gives CDR1 SGDLS, CDR2 YYNGEE. The CDR3 sequence is 15 residues long. DNA of the CDR3: TGTGCCAGCAGCACGAATCTAGCGGGGCTCTACGAGCAGTACTTC. This sequence encodes CASSTNLAGLYEQYF.

This clone is a singleton in its sample. The chain carries TRBV30 and TRBJ2-1; D unclear. V was shortened by 2 bases and J by 0 bases, with 17 bases between the two germline ends. This CDR3 spans 17 amino acids. The germline CDR1 and CDR2 sequences are GTSNPN and SVGIG (reference sequence). Here the CDR3 reads CAWSTPVSRSSYNEQFF. The DNA of the CDR3 is TGTGCCTGGAGTACTCCCGTGAGCCGGAGCTCCTACAATGAGCAGTTCTTC. The full variable domain, completed using reference TRBV30 and TRBJ2-1, is SQTIHQWPATLVQPVGSPLSLECTVEGTSNPNLYWYRQAAGRGLQLLFYSVGIGQISSEVPQNLSASRPQDRQFILSSKKLLLSDSGFYLCAWSTPVSRSSYNEQFFGPGTRLTVL.

The chain has TRBV7-9 and TRBJ2-1, with 9 nucleotides matching TRBD2. The V gene end was trimmed by 5 bases and the J gene end by 8 bases; junction bases not matched to a gene: 10. CDR1 is SEHNR, CDR2 FQNEAQ, per germline (reference sequence). The CDR3 is made up of 15 amino acids. The CDR3 reads CASSPSGRGGDEQFF. In DNA, the CDR3 is TGTGCCAGCAGCCCCTCTGGGCGGGGGGGCGATGAGCAGTTCTTC.

The V gene is TRBV5-1, the J gene TRBJ1-5; no firm D call. Germline V gene sequence: CDR1 SGHRS, CDR2 YFSETQ. Trimming pared 0 bases from V and 7 bases from J, leaving 14 bases between. The CDR3 is 15 amino acids. In DNA form, the CDR3 reads TGCGCCAGCAGCTTGGTTCCAAACGCGGGGCAGCCCCAGCATTTT. Encoded protein: CASSLVPNAGQPQHF.

J is TRBJ1-1 and V is TRBV5-4; possibly TRBD1 for D (5 bases). CDR1 and CDR2 from the germline V gene are SGHNT and YYREEE (reference sequence). The CDR3 has 14 amino acids. Trimming stripped 1 base from V and 5 bases from J, with 12 bases between. In DNA form, the CDR3 reads TGTGCCAGCAGCTTGCGCGTCAGGGATACTGAAGCTTTCTTT. Its protein is CASSLRVRDTEAFF.

The rearrangement links TRBV29-1 to TRBJ2-1; 8 bases are a match to TRBD2. V lost 3 bases and J lost 3; bases outside the gene matches: 7. The CDR3 covers 15 residues. Germline V gene sequence: CDR1 SQVTM, CDR2 ANQGSEA. CDR3 in DNA: TGCAGCGTTGATTCGGGAGGGGAAAACTACAATGAGCAGTTCTTC. It codes for CSVDSGGENYNEQFF.

The chain has TRBV30 and TRBJ2-2; 11 nucleotides line up with TRBD2. V lost 0 bases, J lost 3 bases, and 3 bases stayed unmatched. Germline CDR1 GTSNPN, CDR2 SVGIG (reference sequence). This CDR3 contains 16 residues. The CDR3 DNA reads as TGTGCCTGGAGTGTCCTAGCGGGAGGTTACACCGGGGAGCTGTTTTTT. Its protein is CAWSVLAGGYTGELFF. Full variable domain (rest looked up from reference TRBV30 and TRBJ2-2): SQTIHQWPATLVQPVGSPLSLECTVEGTSNPNLYWYRQAAGRGLQLLFYSVGIGQISSEVPQNLSASRPQDRQFILSSKKLLLSDSGFYLCAWSVLAGGYTGELFFGEGSRLTVL.

V and J are TRBV19 and TRBJ2-5; the match to TRBD1 covers 10 bases. V trimming: 4 bases; J trimming: 3 bases; junction bases outside the gene matches: 5. Germline V CDR1 and CDR2: LNHDA, SQIVND (reference sequence). CDR3 length equals 15 residues. Written as DNA, the CDR3 is TGTGCCAGTAGTAATATGGACAGGGGGGAAGAGACCCAGTACTTC. Residues: CASSNMDRGEETQYF.

This chain links TRBV7-2 with TRBJ2-2, with 12 bases fitting TRBD1. The germline V gene encodes CDR1 SGHTA and CDR2 FQGNSA. The CDR3 is made up of 18 amino acids. V gave up 10 bases and J gave up 4 bases; unmatched junction bases: 16. The CDR3 reads CAIPKRRGTGGITGELFF. The CDR3 DNA reads as TGTGCCATCCCTAAGAGAAGGGGGACAGGGGGCATCACCGGGGAGCTGTTTTTT.

The V and J genes are TRBV11-3 and TRBJ1-3, with a tentative D call TRBD1 (6 bases). Germline CDR1 is SGHNT and CDR2 is YENEEA. This CDR3 comprises 14 residues. The ends were cut back, 5 bases at V and 0 bases at J, with 8 bases in the middle. The CDR3 here is CASSRDTSGNTIYF. CDR3 DNA sequence: TGTGCCAGCAGCCGGGACACCTCTGGAAACACCATATATTTT.

The rearrangement joins TRBV5-1 to TRBJ2-2; 9 bases line up with TRBD2. The germline CDR1 and CDR2 sequences are SGHRS and YFSETQ. V shed 4 bases, J shed 3 bases, and the junction held 10 bases outside the gene matches. The CDR3 loop spans 17 amino acids. Here the CDR3 DNA reads TGCGCCAGCAGCAGGACGGCGGGAGGGGTTGACACCGGGGAGCTGTTTTTT. This encodes CASSRTAGGVDTGELFF.

This clone was counted a single time. CDR3 nucleotide sequence: TGTGCCAGCAGCTTATTTACGGGGATCGGTGAAAAACTGTTTTTT. Its translation: CASSLFTGIGEKLFF. The rearrangement joins TRBV7-6 to TRBJ1-4; D call uncertain. The V end lost 2 bases, the J end lost 7 bases, and 14 bases lay between the germline ends. This CDR3 has 15 residues. Germline V gene lookup returns CDR1 SGHVS and CDR2 FNYEAQ.

This chain's CDR3 is CASSPRTGAQETQYF. The CDR3 DNA reads as TGTGCCAGTAGTCCAAGGACAGGGGCCCAAGAGACCCAGTACTTC. The chain has TRBV19 and TRBJ2-5; 9 positions agree with TRBD1. J lost 1 base, V lost 5 bases, and 5 bases had no gene match. The CDR3 has 15 residues. Germline CDR1 and CDR2: LNHDA and SQIVND (reference sequence).

The rearrangement links TRBV18 to TRBJ1-4; no firm D call. Per germline, CDR1 KGHSH and CDR2 LQKENI. Trimming cost V 5 bases and J 0 bases, with 7 bases left between them. The CDR3 extends over 14 amino acids. CDR3: CASSYSSTNEKLFF. The DNA of the CDR3 is TGTGCCAGCTCATACAGTTCAACTAATGAAAAACTGTTTTTT.